What follows describes a single TCR beta chain. The source of the sample is a study of T cells expressing NK-cell markers. Turning to the study itself: Just one sequenced donor of eight was HCMV-seronegative, while seven were seropositive.

Germline V lookup: CDR1 SGHAT, CDR2 FQDESV (reference sequence). The CDR3 extends over 15 amino acids. With the 5' RACE reads reprocessed, TCRdb shows one record per CDR3 protein and no DNA. This sample contains about 450,000 distinct CDR3 sequences. The sequenced sample was blood T cells: a sorted CD56 or NKG2C T cell subset, CD4+ or CD8+ T cells, or bulk PBMC T cells (not recorded which). The chain couples TRBV11-1 to TRBJ2-1; lacking DNA, the TRBD2 call made by TCRdb goes unchecked. The clonotype originates from a woman aged 18-70 years in good health. The CDR3 loop is CASSFGLAGSHGQFF. Looking up the rest from reference TRBV11-1 and TRBJ2-1 gives the full variable domain: EAEVAQSPRYKITEKSQAVAFWCDPISGHATLYWYRQILGQGPELLVQFQDESVVDDSQLPKDRFSAERLKGVDSTLKIQPAELGDSAMYLCASSFGLAGSHGQFFGPGTRLTVL.